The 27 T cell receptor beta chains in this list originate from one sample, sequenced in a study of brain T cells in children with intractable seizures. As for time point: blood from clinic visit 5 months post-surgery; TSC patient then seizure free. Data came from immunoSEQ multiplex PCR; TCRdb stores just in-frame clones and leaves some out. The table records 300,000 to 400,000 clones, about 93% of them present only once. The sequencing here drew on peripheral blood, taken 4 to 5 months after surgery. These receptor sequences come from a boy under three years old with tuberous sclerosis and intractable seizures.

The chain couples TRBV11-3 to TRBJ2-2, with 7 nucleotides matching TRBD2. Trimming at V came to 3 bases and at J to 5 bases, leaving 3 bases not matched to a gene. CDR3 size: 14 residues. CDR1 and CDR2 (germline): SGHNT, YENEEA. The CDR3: CASSFGGGTGELFF. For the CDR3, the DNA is TGTGCCAGCAGCTTTGGGGGGGGAACCGGGGAGCTGTTTTTT.

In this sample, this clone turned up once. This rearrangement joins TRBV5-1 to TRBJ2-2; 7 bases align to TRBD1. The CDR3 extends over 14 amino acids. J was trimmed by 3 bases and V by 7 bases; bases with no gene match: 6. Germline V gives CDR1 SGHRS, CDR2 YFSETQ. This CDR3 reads CASGGQMDTGELFF. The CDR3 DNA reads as TGCGCCAGCGGGGGACAGATGGACACCGGGGAGCTGTTTTTT.

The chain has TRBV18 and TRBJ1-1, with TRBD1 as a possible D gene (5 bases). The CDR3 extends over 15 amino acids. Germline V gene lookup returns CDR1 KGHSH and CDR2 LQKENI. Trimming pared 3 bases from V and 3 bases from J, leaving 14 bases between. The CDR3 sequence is CASSPRDGSYTEAFF. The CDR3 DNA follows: TGTGCCAGCTCACCCAGGGACGGATCGTACACTGAAGCTTTCTTT.

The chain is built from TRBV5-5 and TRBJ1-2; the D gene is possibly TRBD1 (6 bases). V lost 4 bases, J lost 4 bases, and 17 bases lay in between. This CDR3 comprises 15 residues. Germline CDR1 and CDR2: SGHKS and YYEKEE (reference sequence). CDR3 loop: CASSAEEWTAYGYTF. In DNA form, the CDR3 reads TGTGCCAGCAGCGCAGAGGAATGGACAGCCTATGGCTACACCTTC.

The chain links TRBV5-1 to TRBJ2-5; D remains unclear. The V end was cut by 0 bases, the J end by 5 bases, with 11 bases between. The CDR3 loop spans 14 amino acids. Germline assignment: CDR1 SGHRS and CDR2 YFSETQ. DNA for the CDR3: TGCGCCAGCAGCTTGGTTATGAATTACGAGACCCAGTACTTC. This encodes CASSLVMNYETQYF.

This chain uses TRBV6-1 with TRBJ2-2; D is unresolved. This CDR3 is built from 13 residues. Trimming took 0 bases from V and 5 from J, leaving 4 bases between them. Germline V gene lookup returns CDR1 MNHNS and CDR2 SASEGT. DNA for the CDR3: TGTGCCAGCAGTGAAGCGTGGACCGGGGAGCTGTTTTTT. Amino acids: CASSEAWTGELFF.

The CDR3 region is CASSPDRDEQYF. CDR3 in DNA: TGTGCCAGCAGCCCGGACAGGGACGAGCAGTACTTC. V is TRBV28 and J is TRBJ2-7; TRBD1 agrees at 8 bases. Germline V gene data show CDR1 as MDHEN and CDR2 as SYDVKM. CDR3 length equals 12 residues. The ends lost 6 bases at V and 5 bases at J; junction bases unmatched: 3.

This CDR3 is CAWNRDRRGEKLFF. The CDR3 nucleotides read TGTGCCTGGAATCGGGACCGCCGGGGAGAAAAACTGTTTTTT. The chain is built from TRBV30 and TRBJ1-4; possible D gene TRBD1, 5 bases. CDR1 and CDR2 (germline): GTSNPN, SVGIG (reference sequence). The V end was cut by 4 bases, the J end by 8 bases, with 17 bases between. This CDR3 contains 14 residues.

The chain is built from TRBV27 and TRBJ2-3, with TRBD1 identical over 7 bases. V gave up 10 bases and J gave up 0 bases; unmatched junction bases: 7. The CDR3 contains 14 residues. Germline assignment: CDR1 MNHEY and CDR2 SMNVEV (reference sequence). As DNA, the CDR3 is TGTGCCATCCGGACAGGTGCTAGCACAGATACGCAGTATTTT. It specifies CAIRTGASTDTQYF.

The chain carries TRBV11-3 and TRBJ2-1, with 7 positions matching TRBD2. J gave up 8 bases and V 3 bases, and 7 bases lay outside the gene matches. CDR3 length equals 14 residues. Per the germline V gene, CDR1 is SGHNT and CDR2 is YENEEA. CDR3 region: CASSFGGGDHEQFF. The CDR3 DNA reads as TGTGCCAGCAGCTTTGGGGGAGGGGACCATGAGCAGTTCTTC.

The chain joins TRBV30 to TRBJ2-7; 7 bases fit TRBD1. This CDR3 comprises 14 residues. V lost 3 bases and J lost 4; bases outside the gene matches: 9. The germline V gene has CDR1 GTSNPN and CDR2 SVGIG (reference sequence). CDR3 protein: CAWRGDSPRYEQYF. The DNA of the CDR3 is TGTGCCTGGAGGGGGGACAGTCCGCGGTACGAGCAGTACTTC.

The CDR3 DNA is TGTGCCAGCAGAGAACTAGGGTACAATGAGCAGTTCTTC. Residues: CASRELGYNEQFF. The rearrangement links TRBV6-6 to TRBJ2-1; D perhaps matches TRBD2 (5 bases). Trimming shortened V by 6 bases and J by 4 bases, and 10 bases separated the two germline ends. This CDR3 has 13 residues. Germline CDR1 MNHNY, CDR2 SVGAGI (reference sequence).

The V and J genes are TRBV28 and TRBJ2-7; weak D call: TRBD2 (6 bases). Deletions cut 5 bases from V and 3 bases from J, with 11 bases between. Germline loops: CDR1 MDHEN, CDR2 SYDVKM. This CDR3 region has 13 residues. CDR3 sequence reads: CASSPGVVYEQYF. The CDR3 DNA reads TGTGCCAGCAGTCCGGGAGTCGTCTACGAGCAGTACTTC. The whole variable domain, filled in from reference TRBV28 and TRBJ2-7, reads DVKVTQSSRYLVKRTGEKVFLECVQDMDHENMFWYRQDPGLGLRLIYFSYDVKMKEKGDIPEGYSVSREKKERFSLILESASTNQTSMYLCASSPGVVYEQYFGPGTRLTVT.

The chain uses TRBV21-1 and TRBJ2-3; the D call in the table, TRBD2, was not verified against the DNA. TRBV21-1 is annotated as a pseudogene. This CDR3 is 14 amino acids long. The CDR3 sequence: CASSTGLDTDTQYF. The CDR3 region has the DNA TGTGCCAGCAGCACGGGACTTGACACAGATACGCAGTATTTT.

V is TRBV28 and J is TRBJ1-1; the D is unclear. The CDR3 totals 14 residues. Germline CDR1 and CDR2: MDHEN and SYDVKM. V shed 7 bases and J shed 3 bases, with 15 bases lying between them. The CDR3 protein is CASTGFGLDTEAFF. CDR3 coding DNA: TGTGCCAGCACGGGGTTCGGTCTGGACACTGAAGCTTTCTTT.

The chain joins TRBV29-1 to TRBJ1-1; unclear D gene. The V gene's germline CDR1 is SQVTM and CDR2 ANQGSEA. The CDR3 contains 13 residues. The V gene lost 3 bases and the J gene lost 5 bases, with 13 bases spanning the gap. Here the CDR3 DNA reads TGCAGCGTTGAGCTGGGGAGCGGGACTGAAGCTTTCTTT. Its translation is CSVELGSGTEAFF.

The CDR3 coding sequence is TGTGCCAGCAGCGTTGGGACAGGGGGTAATGAGCAGTTCTTC. It translates to CASSVGTGGNEQFF. This chain joins TRBV5-4 and TRBJ2-1, with 11 bases lining up with TRBD1. This CDR3 contains 14 residues. From germline, CDR1 is SGHNT and CDR2 YYREEE (reference sequence). Trimming removed 4 bases from V and 7 bases from J; junction bases left unmatched: 4.

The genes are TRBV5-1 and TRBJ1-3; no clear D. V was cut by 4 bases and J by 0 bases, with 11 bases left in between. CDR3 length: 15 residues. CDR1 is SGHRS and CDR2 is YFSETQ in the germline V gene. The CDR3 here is CASSKDGSSGNTIYF. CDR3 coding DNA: TGCGCCAGCAGCAAGGACGGATCCTCTGGAAACACCATATATTTT. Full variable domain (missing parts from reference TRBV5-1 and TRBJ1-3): KAGVTQTPRYLIKTRGQQVTLSCSPISGHRSVSWYQQTPGQGLQFLFEYFSETQRNKGNFPGRFSGRQFSNSRSEMNVSTLELGDSALYLCASSKDGSSGNTIYFGEGSWLTVV.

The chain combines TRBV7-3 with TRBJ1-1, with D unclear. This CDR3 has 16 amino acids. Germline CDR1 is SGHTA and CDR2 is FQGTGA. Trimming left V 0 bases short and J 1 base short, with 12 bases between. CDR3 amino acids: CASSLTRARKNTEAFF. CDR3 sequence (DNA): TGTGCCAGCAGCTTAACGCGGGCCCGTAAGAACACTGAAGCTTTCTTT.

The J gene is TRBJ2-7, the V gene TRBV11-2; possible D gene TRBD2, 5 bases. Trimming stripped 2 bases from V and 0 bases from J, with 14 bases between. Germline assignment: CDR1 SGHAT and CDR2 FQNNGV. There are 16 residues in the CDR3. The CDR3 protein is CASSLRPRGSSYEQYF. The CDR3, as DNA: TGTGCCAGCAGCTTACGCCCCCGAGGGTCCTCCTACGAGCAGTACTTC.

CDR3: CASSLAWAAGGEQYF. In DNA form, the CDR3 reads TGTGCCAGCAGCTTAGCGTGGGCAGCGGGGGGCGAGCAGTACTTC. V is TRBV7-9 and J is TRBJ2-7; TRBD2 agrees at 9 bases. The trim removed 0 bases at V and 6 bases at J, leaving 6 bases unmatched. Germline CDR1 and CDR2: SEHNR and FQNEAQ (reference sequence). The CDR3 is 15 amino acids.

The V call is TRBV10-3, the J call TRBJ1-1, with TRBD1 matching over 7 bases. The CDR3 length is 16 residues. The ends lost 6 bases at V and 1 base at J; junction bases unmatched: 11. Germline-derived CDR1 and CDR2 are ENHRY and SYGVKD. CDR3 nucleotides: TGTGCCATCAGAGAAGGCCAGACAGGGCCGAACACTGAAGCTTTCTTT. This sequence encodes CAIREGQTGPNTEAFF.

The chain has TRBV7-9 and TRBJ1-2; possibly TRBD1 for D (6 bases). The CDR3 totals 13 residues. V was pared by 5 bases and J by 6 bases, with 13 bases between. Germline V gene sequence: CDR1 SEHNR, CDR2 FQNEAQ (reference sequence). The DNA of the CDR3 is TGTGCCAGCAGCCAAACAGGGTTTCATGGCTACACCTTC. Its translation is CASSQTGFHGYTF.

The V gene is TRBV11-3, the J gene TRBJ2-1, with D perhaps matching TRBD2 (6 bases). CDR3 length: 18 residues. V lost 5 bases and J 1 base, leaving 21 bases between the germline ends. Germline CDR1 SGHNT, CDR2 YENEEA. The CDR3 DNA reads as TGTGCCAGCAGCACAGAAGATCCGGGACTGCTGTCCTACAATGAGCAGTTCTTC. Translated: CASSTEDPGLLSYNEQFF.

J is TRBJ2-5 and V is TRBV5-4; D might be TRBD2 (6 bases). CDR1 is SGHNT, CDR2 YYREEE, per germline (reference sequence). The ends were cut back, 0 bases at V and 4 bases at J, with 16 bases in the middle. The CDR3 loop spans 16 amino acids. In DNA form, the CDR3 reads TGTGCCAGCAGCTTGGTCGGGACTCCATTGGGAGAGACCCAGTACTTC. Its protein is CASSLVGTPLGETQYF.

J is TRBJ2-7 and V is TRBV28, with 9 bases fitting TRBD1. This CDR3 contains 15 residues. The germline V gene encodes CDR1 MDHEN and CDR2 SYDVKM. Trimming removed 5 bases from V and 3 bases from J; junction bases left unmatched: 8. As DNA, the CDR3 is TGTGCCAGCAGTCAAACCGGGACAGGGATCTACGAGCAGTACTTC. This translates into CASSQTGTGIYEQYF.

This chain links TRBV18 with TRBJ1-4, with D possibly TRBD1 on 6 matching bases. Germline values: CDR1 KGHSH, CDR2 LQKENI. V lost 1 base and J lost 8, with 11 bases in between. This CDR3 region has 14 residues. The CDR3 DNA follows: TGTGCCAGCTCACCACGGGGGCCTCAGGAAAAACTGTTTTTT. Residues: CASSPRGPQEKLFF. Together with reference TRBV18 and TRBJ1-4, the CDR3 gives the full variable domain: NAGVMQNPRHLVRRRGQEARLRCSPMKGHSHVYWYRQLPEEGLKFMVYLQKENIIDESGMPKERFSAEFPKEGPSILRIQQVVRGDSAAYFCASSPRGPQEKLFFGSGTQLSVL.